The 24 T cell receptor beta chains given below trace back to one sample, sequenced in a study of T cell responses to AZD1222 COVID-19 vaccine. Assay used: immunoSEQ multiplex PCR; TCRdb lists only in-frame clones, some missing. In the table there are some 140,000 clones, approximately 91% of which are singletons. Material: peripheral blood, obtained 28 days after the second AZD1222 dose. All receptors derive from an adult who received the AZD1222 COVID-19 vaccine.

This sequence joins TRBV9 and TRBJ2-3, with D perhaps matching TRBD1 (7 bases). V was trimmed by 3 bases and J by 4 bases, leaving 18 bases between them. Germline values: CDR1 SGDLS, CDR2 YYNGEE. The CDR3 runs 16 residues. DNA for the CDR3: TGTGCCAGCAGCGCCCCCCGGAGGGGGCATGCAGATACGCAGTATTTT. Translated: CASSAPRRGHADTQYF.

This clone has just one count. The rearrangement joins TRBV4-3 to TRBJ1-1, with TRBD1 matching over 11 bases. Germline CDR1 is LGHNA and CDR2 is YSLEER. The CDR3 covers 13 residues. The J segment lost 6 bases and the V segment lost 5 bases, leaving 2 bases of the junction unmatched. CDR3 amino acids: CASSWGQGAEAFF. As DNA, the CDR3 is TGCGCCAGCAGCTGGGGACAGGGGGCTGAAGCTTTCTTT.

A single count supports this clone. The CDR3 DNA sequence: TGTGCCAGCAGCCAATTGGGGCTAGCGGGAGAGTATCAGTTCTTC. Translation gives CASSQLGLAGEYQFF. The chain carries TRBV14 and TRBJ2-1; 10 bases align to TRBD2. The V gene end was trimmed by 2 bases and the J gene end by 13 bases; junction bases not matched to a gene: 11. CDR3 length: 15 amino acids. The germline V gene has CDR1 SGHDN and CDR2 FVKESK. The whole variable domain, filled in from reference TRBV14 and TRBJ2-1, reads EAGVTQFPSHSVIEKGQTVTLRCDPISGHDNLYWYRRVMGKEIKFLLHFVKESKQDESGMPNNRFLAERTGGTYSTLKVQPAELEDSGVYFCASSQLGLAGEYQFFGPGTRLTVL.

J is TRBJ1-1 and V is TRBV18; TRBD1 might be the D (5 bases). V was trimmed by 2 bases and J by 4 bases, leaving 17 bases between them. Germline loops: CDR1 KGHSH, CDR2 LQKENI. This CDR3 region has 16 residues. The CDR3 DNA follows: TGTGCCAGCTCACCATACGGGGCAGGCGGCGGCACTGAAGCTTTCTTT. It translates to CASSPYGAGGGTEAFF.

This chain joins TRBV4-1 and TRBJ2-3, with 7 bases lining up with TRBD2. Unmatched junction bases numbered 3, after V lost 1 base and J lost 5 bases. Germline CDR1 reads MGHRA; CDR2 reads YSYEKL. CDR3 length equals 14 residues. CDR3 DNA: TGCGCCAGCAGCCAAGTGACTAGCCGAGATACGCAGTATTTT. Translating gives CASSQVTSRDTQYF.

The chain is built from TRBV7-9 and TRBJ1-6, with D uncertain. The germline gives CDR1 SEHNR, CDR2 FQNEAQ (reference sequence). V lost 8 bases, J lost 6 bases, and 23 bases lay in between. This CDR3 is built from 17 residues. CDR3 nucleotides: TGTGCCAGCCGCCCCCGGCGGGAGCTGGCTGGTAATTCACCCCTCCACTTT. This codes for CASRPRRELAGNSPLHF. Together with reference TRBV7-9 and TRBJ1-6, the CDR3 gives the full variable domain: DTGVSQNPRHKITKRGQNVTFRCDPISEHNRLYWYRQTLGQGPEFLTYFQNEAQLEKSRLLSDRFSAERPKGSFSTLEIQRTEQGDSAMYLCASRPRRELAGNSPLHFGNGTRLTVT.

The DNA of the CDR3 is TGTGCCAGCAGTTACGGCAGGGCTGGAAACACCATATATTTT. The encoded protein is CASSYGRAGNTIYF. The rearrangement links TRBV6-5 to TRBJ1-3, with a weak D call TRBD1 (5 bases). The length of the CDR3 is 14 residues. Per the germline V gene, CDR1 is MNHEY and CDR2 is SVGAGI. V was cut by 2 bases and J by 2 bases, with 7 bases left in between.

Written as DNA, the CDR3 is TGTGCCAGCAGCTTGGTTGGAGGGCCAGAGACCCAGTACTTC. Protein sequence: CASSLVGGPETQYF. The rearrangement links TRBV5-4 to TRBJ2-5; D might be TRBD2 (6 bases). This CDR3 contains 14 residues. Deletions cut 0 bases from V and 4 bases from J, with 10 bases between. The germline V gene encodes CDR1 SGHNT and CDR2 YYREEE (reference sequence).

The V call is TRBV9, the J call TRBJ2-3; 14 bases map to TRBD2. The germline CDR1 and CDR2 sequences are SGDLS and YYNGEE. The CDR3 is made up of 18 amino acids. The V gene end was trimmed by 3 bases and the J gene end by 3 bases; junction bases not matched to a gene: 9. CDR3 residues: CASSAGLAGGLSTDTQYF. DNA of the CDR3: TGTGCCAGCAGCGCCGGACTAGCGGGGGGTTTGAGTACAGATACGCAGTATTTT.

The chain links TRBV12-3 or TRBV12-4 to TRBJ1-5, with TRBD1 as a possible D gene (5 bases). Deletions cut 11 bases from V and 4 bases from J, with 15 bases between. This CDR3 has 13 amino acids. CDR3 sequence: CASRGGANQPQHF. The CDR3 coding sequence is TGTGCCTCGCGGGGGGGAGCAAATCAGCCCCAGCATTTT.

The V gene is TRBV6-1, the J gene TRBJ1-5, with unresolved D. V lost 0 bases, J lost 2 bases, and 14 bases lay in between. This CDR3 is built from 17 residues. Per germline, CDR1 MNHNS and CDR2 SASEGT. CDR3 loop: CASSEALPRLGNQPQHF. The CDR3, as DNA: TGTGCCAGCAGTGAAGCGCTTCCCCGATTAGGCAATCAGCCCCAGCATTTT.

The chain uses TRBV7-8 and TRBJ1-4; 7 nucleotides align to TRBD1. The CDR3 has 15 amino acids. Per the germline V gene, CDR1 is SGHVS and CDR2 is FQNEAQ. J lost 4 bases, V lost 5 bases, and 7 bases had no gene match. CDR3 DNA: TGTGCCAGCAGCGCAGACAGGGTCGGTAATGAAAAACTGTTTTTT. This sequence encodes CASSADRVGNEKLFF.

This chain joins TRBV7-2 and TRBJ2-4; D gene uncertain. The germline gives CDR1 SGHTA, CDR2 FQGNSA. The CDR3 has 16 residues. Trimming took off 1 base at V and 2 bases at J, with 12 bases between the two ends. In nucleotides, the CDR3 is TGTGCCAGCAGCTTAGGGAATAGTTGGCCCAAAAACATTCAGTACTTC. Protein product: CASSLGNSWPKNIQYF.

The V call is TRBV6-5, the J call TRBJ2-1, with 7 bases lining up with TRBD2. J lost 8 bases, V lost 8 bases, and 15 bases had no gene match. This CDR3 has 15 residues. Germline CDR1 reads MNHEY; CDR2 reads SVGAGI. CDR3 nucleotides: TGTGCCAGCCATCCTAGGGGCGGGGGTCGGTATGAGCAGTTCTTC. It specifies CASHPRGGGRYEQFF.

The rearrangement links TRBV7-9 to TRBJ2-5; the D gene is possibly TRBD1 (5 bases). Germline V gene lookup returns CDR1 SEHNR and CDR2 FQNEAQ (reference sequence). V dropped 2 bases and J dropped 5 bases, with 9 bases sitting between them. CDR3 length equals 13 residues. The CDR3 nucleotides read TGTGCCAGCAGCTTAAGGGGCGTGGAGACCCAGTACTTC. The encoded protein is CASSLRGVETQYF.

The chain carries TRBV14 and TRBJ1-2; D remains ambiguous. The CDR3 spans 14 residues. V was cut by 3 bases and J by 7 bases, with 15 bases left in between. The germline gives CDR1 SGHDN, CDR2 FVKESK. The DNA of the CDR3 is TGTGCCAGCAGCCAGGCCGGGGTGCGTGGTGGCTACACCTTC. Amino acids: CASSQAGVRGGYTF.

The chain has TRBV11-3 and TRBJ1-1; D gene ambiguous. The ends were cut back, 4 bases at V and 1 base at J, with 7 bases in the middle. CDR3 length: 13 amino acids. Germline-derived CDR1 and CDR2 are SGHNT and YENEEA. CDR3 residues: CASSSPRNTEAFF. DNA of the CDR3: TGTGCCAGCAGCTCTCCAAGGAACACTGAAGCTTTCTTT.

The chain links TRBV7-6 to TRBJ2-1, with unresolved D. V gave up 5 bases and J gave up 2 bases, with 16 bases separating them. Germline CDR1 reads SGHVS; CDR2 reads FNYEAQ. The CDR3 has 16 residues. Here the CDR3 reads CASSHPLRDTYNEQFF. CDR3 nucleotide sequence: TGTGCCAGCAGCCACCCCCTCAGAGACACCTACAATGAGCAGTTCTTC.

The J gene is TRBJ2-5, the V gene TRBV19, with 7 positions matching TRBD2. The V gene end was trimmed by 3 bases and the J gene end by 4 bases; junction bases not matched to a gene: 5. The CDR3 is 14 residues long. The germline V gene has CDR1 LNHDA and CDR2 SQIVND (reference sequence). CDR3: CASSIRAGVETQYF. In DNA form, the CDR3 reads TGTGCCAGTAGTATTAGGGCGGGGGTAGAGACCCAGTACTTC.

The chain couples TRBV3-1 (or the pseudogene TRBV3-2) to TRBJ1-1; maybe TRBD1 (6 bases). The V and J ends lost 5 bases and 0 bases respectively, with 16 bases between them. Germline values: CDR1 LGHDT, CDR2 YNNKEL (reference sequence). The CDR3 length is 16 residues. CDR3 amino acids: CASSYARGTVNTEAFF. The CDR3 bases are TGTGCCAGCAGCTATGCCAGGGGTACGGTGAACACTGAAGCTTTCTTT.

The V and J genes are TRBV7-9 and TRBJ1-1, with 8 bases lining up with TRBD1. Trimming cost V 3 bases and J 4 bases; bases outside gene matches: 4. CDR3 length equals 14 residues. Looked up from germline, CDR1 is SEHNR and CDR2 is FQNEAQ (reference sequence). Written as DNA, the CDR3 is TGTGCCAGCAGCTTGACAGGGGAAGGCACTGAAGCTTTCTTT. The encoded protein is CASSLTGEGTEAFF.

V and J are TRBV5-1 and TRBJ2-1; 7 positions agree with TRBD2. After removal of 1 base from V and 0 bases from J, the junction contained 4 bases not matched to a gene. CDR1 SGHRS and CDR2 YFSETQ come from the germline V gene. This CDR3 comprises 16 residues. The CDR3 sequence is CASSLYASGSYNEQFF. The CDR3 DNA follows: TGCGCCAGCAGCTTGTACGCTAGCGGCTCCTACAATGAGCAGTTCTTC.

This clone was counted once. The CDR3 spells CASSPRGGTGTNYGYTF. CDR3 nucleotides: TGTGCCAGCAGCCCGAGGGGCGGGACAGGGACTAACTATGGCTACACCTTC. This rearrangement joins TRBV7-9 to TRBJ1-2, with 9 bases identical to TRBD1. Germline CDR1 SEHNR, CDR2 FQNEAQ (reference sequence). This CDR3 spans 17 amino acids. Trimming at V came to 5 bases and at J to 0 bases, leaving 10 bases not matched to a gene.

This clone showed up just once. CDR3 amino acids: CASSRGQETQYF. The CDR3 nucleotides read TGTGCCAGCAGTAGAGGACAAGAGACCCAGTACTTC. The chain has TRBV7-2 and TRBJ2-5; the D is unclear. This CDR3 spans 12 amino acids. V was trimmed by 6 bases and J by 2 bases, leaving 7 bases between them. Germline V lookup: CDR1 SGHTA, CDR2 FQGNSA.